These 6 T cell receptor beta chains share one sample of origin, sequenced in a study of a mutant IDH1 vaccine in newly diagnosed glioma. Noted time point: week 5, during vaccination. With topical imiquimod, each dose of the vaccine consisted of 300 ug of mutant IDH1 20-mer peptide. Their target antigens are unknown. Profiling relied on immunoSEQ multiplex PCR, and the TCRdb table lists in-frame clones only, not all of them. The sample yields roughly 11,000 clones, roughly 84% seen once. The sample was PBMCs, taken from a glioma patient whose treatment included an IDH1 peptide vaccine. These receptor sequences come from a woman aged 40 to 50 with glioma. Some clones in this sample may be carry-over from other donors' samples.

This sequence joins TRBV29-1 and TRBJ2-1; a possible D gene is TRBD2 (5 bases). V was pared by 4 bases and J by 3 bases, with 16 bases between. The CDR3 contains 15 residues. Germline-derived CDR1 and CDR2 are SQVTM and ANQGSEA. The CDR3 region has the DNA TGCAGCGTTGTATACGGGATCCAAGGCTACAATGAGCAGTTCTTC. Translated: CSVVYGIQGYNEQFF.

V and J are TRBV7-2 and TRBJ2-7, with TRBD2 identical over 8 bases. Per the germline V gene, CDR1 is SGHTA and CDR2 is FQGNSA. CDR3 length: 15 amino acids. V lost 3 bases, J lost 6 bases, and 10 bases stayed unmatched. The DNA of the CDR3 is TGTGCCAGCAGCTTTTCTCCGGGACTAGAAGCCGAGCAGTACTTC. It translates to CASSFSPGLEAEQYF.

The CDR3 region is CAKRAGANVLTF. Written as DNA, the CDR3 is TGTGCTAAAAGGGCTGGGGCCAACGTCCTGACTTTC. V is TRBV2 and J is TRBJ2-6; D gene ambiguous. Germline V gives CDR1 SNHLY, CDR2 FYNNEI. CDR3 length: 12 amino acids. Full variable domain (remainder filled in from reference TRBV2 and TRBJ2-6): EPEVTQTPSHQVTQMGQEVILRCVPISNHLYFYWYRQILGQKVEFLVSFYNNEISEKSEIFDDQFSVERPDGSNFTLKIRSTKLEDSAMYFCAKRAGANVLTFGAGSRLTVL.

This rearrangement joins TRBV27 to TRBJ2-1; 8 bases match TRBD1. V shed 6 bases and J 9 bases; nucleotides not matched to a gene: 19. The CDR3 contains 17 residues. Germline V lookup: CDR1 MNHEY, CDR2 SMNVEV (reference sequence). In DNA, the CDR3 is TGTGCCAGCAGGCCGAGAAAGGGACAGGAAATTAGCGGTGAGCAGTTCTTC. This sequence encodes CASRPRKGQEISGEQFF.

This clone has a single count. The rearrangement joins TRBV30 to TRBJ2-1, with 10 bases lining up with TRBD2. The germline V gene encodes CDR1 GTSNPN and CDR2 SVGIG (reference sequence). There are 16 residues in the CDR3. With 1 base clipped from V and 0 bases from J, the junction kept 3 bases outside the gene matches. The CDR3 is CAWSGSGRISYNEQFF. The DNA for the CDR3 is TGTGCCTGGAGTGGTAGCGGGAGGATCTCCTACAATGAGCAGTTCTTC.

This chain joins TRBV6-5 and TRBJ1-1; D call uncertain. Germline assignment: CDR1 MNHEY and CDR2 SVGAGI. Trimming pared 7 bases from V and 4 bases from J, leaving 10 bases between. This CDR3 has 12 residues. The CDR3: CASTGRTTEAFF. CDR3 DNA: TGTGCCAGCACCGGCAGGACCACTGAAGCTTTCTTT.